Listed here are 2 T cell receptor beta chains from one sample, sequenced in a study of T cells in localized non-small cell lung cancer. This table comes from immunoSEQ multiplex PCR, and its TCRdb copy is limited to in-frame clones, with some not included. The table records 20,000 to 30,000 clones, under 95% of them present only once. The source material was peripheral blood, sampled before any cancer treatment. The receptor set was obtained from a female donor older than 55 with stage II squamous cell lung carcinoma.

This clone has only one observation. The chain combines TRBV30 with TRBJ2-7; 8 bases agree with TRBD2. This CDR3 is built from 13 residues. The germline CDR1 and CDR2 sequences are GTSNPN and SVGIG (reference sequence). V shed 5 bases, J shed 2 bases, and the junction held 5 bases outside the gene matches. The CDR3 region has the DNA TGTGCCTGGGGTACTAGCGGTCCCTACGAGCAGTACTTC. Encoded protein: CAWGTSGPYEQYF.

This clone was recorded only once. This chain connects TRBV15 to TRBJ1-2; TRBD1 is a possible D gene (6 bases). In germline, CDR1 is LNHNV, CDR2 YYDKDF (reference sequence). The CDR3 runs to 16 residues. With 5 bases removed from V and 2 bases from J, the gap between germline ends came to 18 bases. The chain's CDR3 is CATSPQGSQLNYGYTF. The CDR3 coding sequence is TGTGCCACCAGCCCACAGGGAAGCCAACTCAACTATGGCTACACCTTC. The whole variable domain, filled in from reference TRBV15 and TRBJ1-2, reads DAMVIQNPRYQVTQFGKPVTLSCSQTLNHNVMYWYQQKSSQAPKLLFHYYDKDFNNEADTPDNFQSRRPNTSFCFLDIRSPGLGDTAMYLCATSPQGSQLNYGYTFGSGTRLTVV.